This T cell receptor (beta chain) was retrieved from a study of cytomegalovirus exposure and HLA in healthy donors. Study conclusions and caveats: TCR beta chain V- and J-gene trimming was linked, in a later analysis, to a missense variant in DCLRE1C. Analysis was performed later, and it showed HLA-associated TCR beta chains to be more clonally expanded than equally common others. The study listed approximately 160 cytomegalovirus-associated TCR beta chains.

CDR3 size: 14 residues. The V gene lost 4 bases and the J gene lost 10 bases, with 14 bases spanning the gap. Looked up from germline, CDR1 is SEHNR and CDR2 is FQNEAQ (reference sequence). The PCR employed 60 Vbeta primers together with 13 Jbeta primers. Clones were sequenced by immunoSEQ multiplex PCR, and TCRdb holds only the in-frame ones, with some missing. The data show 150,000 or so clones, around 80% seen once. Details on this clone: The antigen remains unidentified.

This rearrangement joins TRBV7-9 to TRBJ1-6, with a weak D call TRBD1 (5 bases). This TCR derives from a male donor in good health and CMV-seropositive. Sequenced: PBMCs. For the CDR3, the DNA is TGTGCCAGCAGCTCCCAGGGATTGAGATCACCCCTCCACTTT. Its translation: CASSSQGLRSPLHF.